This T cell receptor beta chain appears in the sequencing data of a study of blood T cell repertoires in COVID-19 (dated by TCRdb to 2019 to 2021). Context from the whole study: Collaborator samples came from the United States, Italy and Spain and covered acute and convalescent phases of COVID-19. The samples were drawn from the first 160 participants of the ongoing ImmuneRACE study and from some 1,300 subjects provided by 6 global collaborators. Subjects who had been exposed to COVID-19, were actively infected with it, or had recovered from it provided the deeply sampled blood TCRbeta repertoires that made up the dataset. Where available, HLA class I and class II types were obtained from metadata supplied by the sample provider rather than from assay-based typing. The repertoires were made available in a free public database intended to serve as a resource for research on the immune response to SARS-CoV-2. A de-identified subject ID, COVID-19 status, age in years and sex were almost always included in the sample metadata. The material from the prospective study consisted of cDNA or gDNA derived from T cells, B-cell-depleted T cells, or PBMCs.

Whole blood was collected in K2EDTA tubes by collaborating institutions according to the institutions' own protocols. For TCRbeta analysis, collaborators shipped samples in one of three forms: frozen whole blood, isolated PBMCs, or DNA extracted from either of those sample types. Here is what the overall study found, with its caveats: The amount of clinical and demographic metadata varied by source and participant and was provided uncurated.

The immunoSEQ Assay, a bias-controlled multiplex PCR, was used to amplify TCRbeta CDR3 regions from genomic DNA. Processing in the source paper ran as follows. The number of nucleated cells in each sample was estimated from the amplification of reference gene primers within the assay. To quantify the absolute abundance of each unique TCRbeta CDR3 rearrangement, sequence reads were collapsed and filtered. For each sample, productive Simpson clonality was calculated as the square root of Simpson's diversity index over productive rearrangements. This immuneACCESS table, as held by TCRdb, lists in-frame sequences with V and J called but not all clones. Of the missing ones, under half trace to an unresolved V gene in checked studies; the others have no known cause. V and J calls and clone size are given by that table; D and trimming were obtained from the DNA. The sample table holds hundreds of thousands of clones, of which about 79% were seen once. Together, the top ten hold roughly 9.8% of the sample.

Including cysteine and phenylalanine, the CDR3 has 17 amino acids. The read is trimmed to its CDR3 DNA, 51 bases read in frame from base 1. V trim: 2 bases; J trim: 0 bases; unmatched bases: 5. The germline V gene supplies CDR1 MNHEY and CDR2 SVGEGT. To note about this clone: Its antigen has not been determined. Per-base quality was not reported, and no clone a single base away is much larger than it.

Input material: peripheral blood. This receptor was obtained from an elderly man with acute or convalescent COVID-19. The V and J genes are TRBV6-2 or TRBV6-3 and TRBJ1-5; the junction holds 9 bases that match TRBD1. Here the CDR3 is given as CASSYATGGRSNQPQHF. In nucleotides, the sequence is TGTGCCAGCAGTTACGCTACAGGGGGCCGTAGCAATCAGCCCCAGCATTTT.